This T cell receptor beta chain was recovered during a study of control samples from healthy donors and cancer patients. From germline, CDR1 is MNHEY and CDR2 SMNVEV (reference sequence). The ends were cut back, 2 bases at V and 8 bases at J, with 12 bases in the middle. The CDR3 is 14 amino acids. This clone occurred once. The table came from immunoSEQ multiplex PCR; TCRdb's copy has only in-frame clones and leaves some out. This table holds approximately 150,000 clones, 91% found once. V is TRBV27 and J is TRBJ1-4, with TRBD1 as a possible D gene (5 bases). This TCR came from a man between 25 and 39 years old in good health. What was sequenced was blood. For the CDR3, the DNA is TGTGCCAGCAGTTTAGACCCAGGGAGAGAAAAACTGTTTTTT. As protein: CASSLDPGREKLFF.